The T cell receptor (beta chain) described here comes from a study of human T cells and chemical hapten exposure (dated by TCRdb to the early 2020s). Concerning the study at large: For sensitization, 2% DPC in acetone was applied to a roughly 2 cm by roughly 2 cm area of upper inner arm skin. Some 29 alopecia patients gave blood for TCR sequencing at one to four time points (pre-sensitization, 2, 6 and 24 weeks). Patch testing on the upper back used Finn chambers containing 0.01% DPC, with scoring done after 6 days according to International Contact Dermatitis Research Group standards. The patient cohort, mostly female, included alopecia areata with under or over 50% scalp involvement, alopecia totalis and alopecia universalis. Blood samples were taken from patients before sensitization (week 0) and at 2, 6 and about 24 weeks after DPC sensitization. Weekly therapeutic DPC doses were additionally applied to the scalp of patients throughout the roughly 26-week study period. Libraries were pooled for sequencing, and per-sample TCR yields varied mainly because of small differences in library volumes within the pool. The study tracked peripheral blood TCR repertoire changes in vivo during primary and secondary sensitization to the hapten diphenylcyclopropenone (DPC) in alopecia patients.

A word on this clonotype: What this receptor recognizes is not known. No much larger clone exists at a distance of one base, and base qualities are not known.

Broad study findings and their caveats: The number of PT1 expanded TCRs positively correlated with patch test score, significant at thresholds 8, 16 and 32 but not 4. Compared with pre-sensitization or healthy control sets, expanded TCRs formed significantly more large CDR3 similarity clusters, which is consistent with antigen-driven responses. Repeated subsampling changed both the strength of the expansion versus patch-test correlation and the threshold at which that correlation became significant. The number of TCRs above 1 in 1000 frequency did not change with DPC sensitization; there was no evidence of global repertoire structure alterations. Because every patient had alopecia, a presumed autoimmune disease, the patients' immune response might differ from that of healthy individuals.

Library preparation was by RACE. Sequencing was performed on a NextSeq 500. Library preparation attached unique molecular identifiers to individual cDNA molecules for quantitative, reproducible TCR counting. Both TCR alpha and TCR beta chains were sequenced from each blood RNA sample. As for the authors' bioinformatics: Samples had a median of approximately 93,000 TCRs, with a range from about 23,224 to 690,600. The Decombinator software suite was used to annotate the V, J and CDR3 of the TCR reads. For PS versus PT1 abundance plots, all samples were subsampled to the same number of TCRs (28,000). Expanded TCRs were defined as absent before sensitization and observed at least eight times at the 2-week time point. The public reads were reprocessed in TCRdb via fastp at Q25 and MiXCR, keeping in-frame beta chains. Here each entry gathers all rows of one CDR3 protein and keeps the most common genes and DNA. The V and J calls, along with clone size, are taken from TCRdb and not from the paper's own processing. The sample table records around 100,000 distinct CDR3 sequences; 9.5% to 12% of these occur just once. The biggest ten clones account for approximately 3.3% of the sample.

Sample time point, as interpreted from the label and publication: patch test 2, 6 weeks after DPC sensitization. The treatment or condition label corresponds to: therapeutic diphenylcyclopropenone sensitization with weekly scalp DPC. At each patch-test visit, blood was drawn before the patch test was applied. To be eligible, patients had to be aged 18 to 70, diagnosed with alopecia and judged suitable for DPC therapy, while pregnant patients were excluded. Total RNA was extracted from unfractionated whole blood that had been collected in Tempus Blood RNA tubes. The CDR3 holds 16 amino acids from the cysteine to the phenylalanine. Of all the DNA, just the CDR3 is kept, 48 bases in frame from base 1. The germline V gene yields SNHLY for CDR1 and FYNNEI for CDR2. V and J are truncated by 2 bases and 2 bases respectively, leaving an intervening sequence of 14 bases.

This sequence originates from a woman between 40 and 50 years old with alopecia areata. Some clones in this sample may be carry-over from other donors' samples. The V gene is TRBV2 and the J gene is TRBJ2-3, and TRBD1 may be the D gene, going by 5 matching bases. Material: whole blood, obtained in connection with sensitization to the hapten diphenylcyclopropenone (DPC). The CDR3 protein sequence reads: CASSELNRQHTDTQYF. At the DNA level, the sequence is TGTGCCAGCAGTGAATTAAACAGGCAGCACACAGATACGCAGTATTTT.